The 26 T cell receptor beta chains in this list originate from one sample, sequenced in a study of blood T cell repertoires in COVID-19. This table comes from immunoSEQ multiplex PCR, and its TCRdb copy is limited to in-frame clones, with some not included. Here the sample spans 250,000 to 300,000 clones, roughly 85% being singletons. Sequencing was performed on peripheral blood. The receptors were sampled from a woman between 18 and 29 years old with acute or convalescent COVID-19.

This clone appeared a single time. The rearrangement joins TRBV6-5 to TRBJ2-7, with 11 bases identical to TRBD2. Germline V gene sequence: CDR1 MNHEY, CDR2 SVGAGI. The CDR3 covers 15 residues. Trimming removed 3 bases from V and 1 base from J; junction bases left unmatched: 2. CDR3 region: CASSYVAGGSYEQYF. The CDR3 DNA reads TGTGCCAGCAGTTATGTAGCGGGAGGGTCCTACGAGCAGTACTTC.

The chain couples TRBV10-2 to TRBJ2-5; TRBD2 matches 9 bases. V was clipped by 8 bases and J by 0 bases; unmatched bases: 13. The CDR3 length is 17 residues. Germline V gives CDR1 WSHSY, CDR2 SAAADI. The CDR3 sequence is CASGFGSGSADQETQYF. CDR3 nucleotide sequence: TGCGCCAGCGGGTTCGGTAGCGGGAGCGCCGACCAAGAGACCCAGTACTTC.

The rearrangement joins TRBV9 to TRBJ1-3; D is uncertain. V lost 0 bases and J lost 0, with 13 bases in between. The CDR3 covers 17 residues. Germline lookup yields CDR1 SGDLS and CDR2 YYNGEE. The CDR3 region is CASSVGSGSRSGNTIYF. The CDR3 coding sequence is TGTGCCAGCAGCGTAGGGTCCGGTTCTCGCTCTGGAAACACCATATATTTT.

The chain has TRBV5-1 and TRBJ1-2, with 7 bases that match TRBD1. Germline lookup yields CDR1 SGHRS and CDR2 YFSETQ. Losses at the gene ends were 0 bases for V and 1 base for J; bases not matched to a gene: 3. The CDR3 has 15 amino acids. The CDR3 loop reads CASSLEAGGNYGYTF. The CDR3 nucleotides read TGCGCCAGCAGCTTGGAGGCAGGGGGTAACTATGGCTACACCTTC.

The chain joins TRBV6-5 to TRBJ1-2, with TRBD1 as a possible D gene (6 bases). The germline V gene has CDR1 MNHEY and CDR2 SVGAGI. V lost 2 bases and J lost 5, with 9 bases in between. The CDR3 length is 13 residues. CDR3 residues: CASSYTGSYGYTF. CDR3 bases: TGTGCCAGCAGTTACACAGGGTCATATGGCTACACCTTC.

The CDR3 DNA is TGTGCCAGCAGCTTAGGGACAGGGGGCTCCTACGAGCAGTACTTC. Translation gives CASSLGTGGSYEQYF. V is TRBV7-3 and J is TRBJ2-7; 11 nucleotides line up with TRBD1. CDR1 SGHTA and CDR2 FQGTGA come from the germline V gene. This CDR3 spans 15 amino acids. V gave up 2 bases and J gave up 0 bases; unmatched junction bases: 0.

Written as DNA, the CDR3 is TGTGCCAGTAGTAAACAGGGACTAGAGACTAGCGGGACCTACGAGCAGTACTTC. It encodes CASSKQGLETSGTYEQYF. The V gene is TRBV19, the J gene TRBJ2-7; 11 nucleotides match TRBD2. Germline loops: CDR1 LNHDA, CDR2 SQIVND (reference sequence). V lost 4 bases and J lost 2; bases outside the gene matches: 13. There are 18 residues in the CDR3.

This rearrangement joins TRBV30 to TRBJ2-3, with a tentative D call TRBD1 (6 bases). Germline loops: CDR1 GTSNPN, CDR2 SVGIG (reference sequence). This CDR3 contains 11 residues. V lost 3 bases to trimming and J lost 6 bases, with 7 bases between them. The CDR3 sequence is CAWRGADTQYF. CDR3 nucleotides: TGTGCCTGGAGGGGGGCGGATACGCAGTATTTT. The complete variable domain, with remaining parts taken from reference TRBV30 and TRBJ2-3, reads SQTIHQWPATLVQPVGSPLSLECTVEGTSNPNLYWYRQAAGRGLQLLFYSVGIGQISSEVPQNLSASRPQDRQFILSSKKLLLSDSGFYLCAWRGADTQYFGPGTRLTVL.

The chain combines TRBV7-9 with TRBJ2-3; 8 bases are a match to TRBD2. This CDR3 spans 15 amino acids. Per the germline V gene, CDR1 is SEHNR and CDR2 is FQNEAQ (reference sequence). V trimming: 1 base; J trimming: 5 bases; junction bases outside the gene matches: 5. CDR3 sequence reads: CASSLVAGGRDTQYF. CDR3 DNA sequence: TGTGCCAGCAGCTTAGTTGCGGGAGGTCGAGATACGCAGTATTTT.

This clone is large within its sample. The chain carries TRBV10-2 and TRBJ2-1, with TRBD2 identical over 12 bases. V was clipped by 4 bases and J by 8 bases; unmatched bases: 9. Germline V lookup: CDR1 WSHSY, CDR2 SAAADI. The CDR3 runs to 16 residues. CDR3: CASSGWASGRAYEQFF. CDR3 coding DNA: TGCGCCAGCAGTGGTTGGGCTAGCGGGAGGGCCTATGAGCAGTTCTTC.

V and J are TRBV6-1 and TRBJ1-1; TRBD1 matches at 9 bases. The CDR3 runs to 20 residues. CDR1 is MNHNS and CDR2 is SASEGT in the germline V gene. Trimming removed 3 bases from V and 0 bases from J; junction bases left unmatched: 17. The DNA of the CDR3 is TGTGCCAGCAGTGAGACCGGGACAGGGCTAATTAGCTCCATGAACACTGAAGCTTTCTTT. Amino acids: CASSETGTGLISSMNTEAFF.

On this clone itself: The same CDR3 can be traced to other DNA sequences in this sample. V gene TRBV20-1 combines with J gene TRBJ2-7; D is possibly TRBD1 (6 bases). CDR3 length: 11 residues. Looked up from germline, CDR1 is DFQATT and CDR2 is SNEGSKA (reference sequence). Trimming took 6 bases from V and 6 from J, leaving 12 bases between them. Written as DNA, the CDR3 is TGCAGTGCGAACACAGGGTCCGAGCAGTACTTC. Translating it yields CSANTGSEQYF.

This clone came up once. DNA of the CDR3: TGTGCCAGCAAGCGGGAGAACGGCAATGAGCAGTTCTTC. Its translation: CASKRENGNEQFF. J is TRBJ2-1 and V is TRBV28; 8 nucleotides line up with TRBD2. This CDR3 spans 13 amino acids. CDR1 is MDHEN, CDR2 SYDVKM, per germline. Unmatched junction bases numbered 5, after V lost 7 bases and J lost 6 bases. The full variable domain, completed using reference TRBV28 and TRBJ2-1, is DVKVTQSSRYLVKRTGEKVFLECVQDMDHENMFWYRQDPGLGLRLIYFSYDVKMKEKGDIPEGYSVSREKKERFSLILESASTNQTSMYLCASKRENGNEQFFGPGTRLTVL.

The CDR3: CASSSREKLFF. DNA of the CDR3: TGTGCCAGCAGCTCTAGGGAAAAACTGTTTTTT. V usage is TRBV6-5 and J usage is TRBJ1-4; D unclear. V dropped 6 bases and J dropped 8 bases, with 7 bases sitting between them. The CDR3 spans 11 residues. Germline CDR1 reads MNHEY; CDR2 reads SVGAGI.

The chain combines TRBV5-4 with TRBJ2-1; 16 nucleotides match TRBD2. The CDR3 consists of 19 residues. Germline V gene lookup returns CDR1 SGHNT and CDR2 YYREEE (reference sequence). J was trimmed by 6 bases and V by 3 bases; bases with no gene match: 12. The CDR3 is CASSSEPPGLAGGLNEQFF. The CDR3, as DNA: TGTGCCAGCAGCTCCGAACCCCCGGGACTAGCGGGAGGGCTCAATGAGCAGTTCTTC.

V gene TRBV25-1 combines with J gene TRBJ1-2; perhaps TRBD1 as D (6 bases). Trimming pared 5 bases from V and 2 bases from J, leaving 12 bases between. The V gene's germline CDR1 is MGHDK and CDR2 SYGVNS. The CDR3 spans 14 residues. CDR3 in amino acids: CASSQGQGNYGYTF. CDR3 sequence (DNA): TGTGCCAGCAGTCAGGGGCAAGGCAACTATGGCTACACCTTC.

This clone was counted between two and nine times. The J gene is TRBJ1-4, the V gene TRBV5-4; TRBD1 aligns across 9 bases. The CDR3 runs to 16 residues. Trimming cost V 1 base and J 5 bases; bases outside gene matches: 6. Germline CDR1 SGHNT, CDR2 YYREEE (reference sequence). The CDR3 protein is CASSLRSGTGNEKLFF. In DNA, the CDR3 is TGTGCCAGCAGCTTGAGATCGGGGACAGGGAATGAAAAACTGTTTTTT. The whole variable domain, filled in from reference TRBV5-4 and TRBJ1-4, reads ETGVTQSPTHLIKTRGQQVTLRCSSQSGHNTVSWYQQALGQGPQFIFQYYREEENGRGNFPPRFSGLQFPNYSSELNVNALELDDSALYLCASSLRSGTGNEKLFFGSGTQLSVL.

The chain joins TRBV28 to TRBJ1-4, with D perhaps matching TRBD1 (6 bases). Looked up from germline, CDR1 is MDHEN and CDR2 is SYDVKM. V dropped 4 bases and J dropped 7 bases, with 22 bases sitting between them. CDR3 length: 17 amino acids. The CDR3 region is CASSSSGGDFRGEKLFF. DNA of the CDR3: TGTGCCAGCAGTTCCAGTGGGGGCGACTTCAGGGGTGAAAAACTGTTTTTT.

The table lists this clone with a few counts. The rearrangement uses TRBV3-1 (or the pseudogene TRBV3-2) and TRBJ1-2, with no clear D. The germline V gene has CDR1 LGHDT and CDR2 YNNKEL (reference sequence). The length of the CDR3 is 16 residues. With 1 base removed from V and 4 bases from J, the gap between germline ends came to 16 bases. CDR3 amino acids: CASSQGAVTIPYGYTF. CDR3 sequence (DNA): TGTGCCAGCAGCCAAGGCGCCGTGACAATCCCCTATGGCTACACCTTC.

V gene TRBV9 combines with J gene TRBJ2-2; weak D call: TRBD1 (5 bases). This CDR3 region has 15 residues. V shed 0 bases and J shed 7 bases, with 13 bases lying between them. CDR1 SGDLS and CDR2 YYNGEE come from the germline V gene. For the CDR3, the DNA is TGTGCCAGCAGCGTAGGAAGCAGGGCTTTCGGGGAGCTGTTTTTT. Encoded protein: CASSVGSRAFGELFF.

This clone has a handful of counts. This chain links TRBV5-1 with TRBJ2-1; D gene uncertain. The CDR3 length is 16 residues. The germline V gene has CDR1 SGHRS and CDR2 YFSETQ. V shed 2 bases and J shed 0 bases, with 12 bases lying between them. The CDR3 region has the DNA TGCGCCAGCAGCTTTGGAGACCAAAGCTCCTACAATGAGCAGTTCTTC. It translates to CASSFGDQSSYNEQFF.

This sequence joins TRBV12-3 or TRBV12-4 and TRBJ1-4, with a tentative D call TRBD1 (5 bases). The CDR3 runs 13 residues. The V end lost 6 bases, the J end lost 7 bases, and 12 bases lay between the germline ends. The CDR3 DNA is TGTGCCAGCAGCCATTGGGGGGGTGAAAAACTGTTTTTT. Translating it yields CASSHWGGEKLFF.

This chain links TRBV7-8 with TRBJ1-2; 7 bases fit TRBD1. Trimming removed 4 bases from V and 7 bases from J; junction bases left unmatched: 6. CDR1 SGHVS and CDR2 FQNEAQ come from the germline V gene. This CDR3 contains 13 residues. CDR3 nucleotides: TGTGCCAGCAGCTACCGACAGGGCAGTGGCTACACCTTC. Translation: CASSYRQGSGYTF. The whole variable domain, filled in from reference TRBV7-8 and TRBJ1-2, reads GAGVSQSPRYKVAKRGQDVALRCDPISGHVSLFWYQQALGQGPEFLTYFQNEAQLDKSGLPSDRFFAERPEGSVSTLKIQRTQQEDSAVYLCASSYRQGSGYTFGSGTRLTVV.

This clone was observed many times. The chain is built from TRBV4-2 and TRBJ2-7; no firm D call. Germline-derived CDR1 and CDR2 are LGHNA and YNFKEQ. V lost 0 bases, J lost 4 bases, and 10 bases lay in between. The CDR3 runs to 14 residues. The CDR3 DNA reads as TGTGCCAGCAGCCAAGATTTCAGGCTTTACGAGCAGTACTTC. Protein sequence: CASSQDFRLYEQYF.

This clone was picked up a small number of times. The rearrangement links TRBV4-2 to TRBJ2-6, with 9 bases aligning to TRBD2. The length of the CDR3 is 19 residues. The J segment lost 0 bases and the V segment lost 0 bases, leaving 6 bases of the junction unmatched. CDR1 is LGHNA and CDR2 is YNFKEQ in the germline V gene. The CDR3 bases are TGTGCCAGCAGCCAAGATCCCCTAGCGGGACTCTCTGGGGCCAACGTCCTGACTTTC. Translation gives CASSQDPLAGLSGANVLTF.

The chain links TRBV23-1 to TRBJ2-3, with 7 bases lining up with TRBD2. TRBV23-1 is an open reading frame, and its role is uncertain. The CDR3 has 17 amino acids. The J segment lost 7 bases and the V segment lost 1 base, leaving 14 bases of the junction unmatched. In DNA form, the CDR3 reads TGCGCCAGCAGTCAATGGAGGCCAGCGGGGTCCCGTAATACGCAGTATTTT. This gives the protein CASSQWRPAGSRNTQYF.